This TCR beta chain was retrieved from a study of cytomegalovirus exposure and HLA in healthy donors (dated by TCRdb to the late 2010s). Background for the entire study: An earlier analysis of approximately 600 of the donors reported approximately 300 Gb of sequence data and more than 90 million unique TCR beta sequences from about 180 million T cells. Because of strong linkage in the cohort, roughly five DR-DQ haplotypes were treated as single units for association and clustering. Donor age, sex, ethnicity and CMV serostatus were compiled alongside the repertoire data. All discovery cohort repertoires had been generated on a single sequencing platform. HLA typing included class I and class II loci at four-digit resolution. An earlier analysis of a few hundred of the donors applied high-throughput TCR beta sequencing to assess whether each TCR beta V gene segment acted as functional or pseudogenic. An early release that covered 640 HLA-typed donors contained about 290 gigabases of sequencing data and about 93 million unique TCR sequences. Typing coverage varied by locus: about 620-630 donors for A, B, C, DRB1 and DQB1; approximately 520 for DQA1; around 610 for DPA1; approximately 490 for DPB1. The later analysis used no new phenotypic data to find candidate immune exposures, relying instead on TCR beta sequences and their occurrence across donors. A later analysis re-examined previously published TCR beta repertoires from 610 or so donors and added high-resolution HLA genotyping to investigate patterns of TCR occurrence. Of the roughly 410 genotyped donors, roughly 80% were placed in the genetic ancestry cluster associated with self-reported Caucasian donors. The study profiled the T cell repertoires of 666 subjects by immunosequencing and related them to cytomegalovirus serostatus. The aim of the study was to test whether cataloging public T cell receptors could identify signatures of past pathogen exposure. A later genetic analysis used genome-wide SNP genotypes for about 55% of the 666 donors, treating that subset as a discovery cohort. In addition to the first cohort of approximately 650 subjects, a separate validation cohort of 100 to 150 different subjects was used. Across approximately 420 genotyped donors of the cohort, an average of about 200,000 unique TCR beta nucleotide sequences per donor were sequenced, and 15% to 20% of those sequences were non-productive. The study combined high-throughput TCR immunosequencing, statistical association of individual TCRs with disease status, and machine learning to predict cytomegalovirus infection status.

The investigation overall reported the following: According to the authors, the approach could potentially be generalized to other disease states and immunological phenotypes. A later genetic analysis reported fewer N-insertions in productive TCRs among donors in an Asian-associated ancestry cluster than the roughly 650-donor mean. A later analysis found that HLA-associated TCR beta chains were more clonally expanded and had lower generation probabilities than equally common non-associated chains. The classifier was reported to diagnose cytomegalovirus status with high specificity and sensitivity in both the original and validation cohorts. The study listed approximately 150 TCR beta chains as associated with cytomegalovirus. At a false discovery rate of 0.05, a later analysis linked 16,951 TCR beta sequences to specific HLA alleles. A further reported finding was that TCR beta sequences accurately predicted the HLA-A and HLA-B alleles for most subjects in the first cohort. The 87-base-pair reads could not distinguish some IMGT-functional V segments, including TRBV6-2 and TRBV6-3, so those segments were excluded. Assigning TCR associations to individual alleles was difficult when HLA alleles, especially DR and DQ, strongly co-occurred. In a later genetic analysis, a missense DCLRE1C variant was associated with V-gene and J-gene trimming of TCR beta chains, and the association was replicated in an independent cohort. In vitro tests confirmed that a few of the cytomegalovirus-associated TCR beta chains recognize cytomegalovirus antigens. Several of the top co-occurrence clusters appeared to be linked to parvovirus B19, influenza, CMV and Epstein-Barr virus, according to a later analysis. Most TCR sequences were observed very rarely across donors, whereas some public TCRs were present in many individuals. In an earlier analysis of about 540 of the donors, most TCR beta V segments were observed in productive rearrangements about 87% or about 30% of the time, broadly matching IMGT annotations. Immune exposure information for the cohort was limited to CMV serostatus. The sequencing pipeline was judged likely to have produced a cluster of highly shared sequence variants as a technical artifact. A later analysis found that TCR association rates varied across HLA loci, with DRB1 alleles showing the most associated TCRs and HLA-C alleles the fewest. HLA typing was unavailable for some donors at each locus, so association tests used only the typed subset. The cohort was sequenced for TCR beta chains only, and without alpha or paired-chain data the features that could be detected were limited. Sequencing depth was assumed to be roughly uniform across donors in the presence/absence analyses, though that assumption may not hold. In a later analysis, most CMV-associated TCR beta chains were found to appear HLA-restricted, with HLA associations seemingly driven largely by CMV exposure. Correlated functional status among segregating V segments might reflect linkage disequilibrium, but an unknown experimental factor could not be ruled out. Because counts were too low, about 18 rarely observed V segments, including chromosome 9 orphons, were left out of the earlier analysis of some 640 of the donors.

V loses 4 bases of germline sequence and J loses 5 bases, and the interval between the two ends is 8 bases. Reading from cysteine to phenylalanine, the CDR3 counts 12 amino acids. This entry keeps only the CDR3 DNA: 36 bases, framed from base 1. The germline V gene encodes CDR1 SQVTM and CDR2 ANQGSEA. The cohort comprised some 680 healthy bone marrow donors. All cohort members were sampled while nominally healthy, although unrecorded immune exposures were likely present. The donor was CMV seropositive and was included in the group of 250 to 300 seropositive cohort members. Every donor gave a peripheral blood sample, and the peripheral blood mononuclear cells from that sample were used for TCR beta sequencing. The Qiagen DNeasy Blood Extraction Kit was used to extract genomic DNA from the blood cell samples. Regarding this clone: Its cognate antigen has yet to be identified. No qualities accompany the bases; no much larger clone lies one base away.

Receptor libraries were prepared by the immunoSEQ multiplex PCR assay. For the multiplex PCR, a mixture combining 60 forward primers for TCR Vbeta segments and 13 reverse primers for TCR Jbeta segments was used. The CDR3 region of rearranged TCR beta genes was amplified from genomic DNA by a multiplex PCR assay. The Illumina HiSeq System was used to sequence the amplified TCR beta libraries as 87-base-pair reads. On the authors' methods: Across the 500 to 700 repertoires, a later analysis counted approximately 75 million unique TCR beta chains, roughly 11 million of which were shared by at least two donors. To remove PCR and sequencing errors, raw reads were error-corrected and collapsed into unique sequences using a nearest-neighbor algorithm that merged closely related sequences. CDR3 sequences were aligned to IMGT reference sequences to assign V, D and J gene segments. For a sequence to be retained, a match of at least six nucleotides was required to both a V gene segment and a J gene segment. Rearrangements were called productive when the CDR3 lacked stop codons and stayed in frame with V and J; all others were non-productive. CDR3 was defined by IMGT convention, running from the second conserved V-encoded cysteine to the conserved J-encoded phenylalanine. Sequences without an unambiguous match to a single V gene segment were excluded from the earlier analysis of several hundred of the donors. An earlier analysis of about 600 of the donors called V segments functional above 56.7% productive rearrangements and segregating when the between-donor standard deviation exceeded 5%. A statistical classification framework was built for diagnosing cytomegalovirus status from the catalog of TCR beta chain sequences. A later analysis assigned V and J genes by comparing TCR nucleotide sequences with IMGT/GENE-DB human TR gene sequences. A later analysis assigned CDR3 sequences and most-parsimonious VDJ recombination scenarios with the TCRdist pipeline. In a later analysis, each TCR beta chain was defined by its CDR3 amino acid sequence together with its V-gene family, and reads lacking a unique V-gene family were excluded. To address suspected cross-contamination and a sequencing artifact, a later analysis removed some 620 highly shared, low-generation-probability nucleotide sequences. In a later analysis, a clonal expansion index was calculated for each public chain from normalized within-repertoire ranks of inferred template counts. Generation probabilities in a later analysis came from a VDJ recombination model fitted to out-of-frame rearrangements, and those results were checked against IGoR. In a later analysis, TCR-TCR, TCR-HLA and TCR-CMV co-occurrence was scored with hypergeometric tests, and a repertoire-size bias correction was applied to TCR pairs. False discovery rates were estimated in a later analysis by permuting HLA or CMV assignments 20 times. A later analysis grouped co-occurring TCRs with DBSCAN, adding TCRdist sequence similarity when clustering within HLA-allele-positive subsets. For co-occurrence clustering, repertoires with fewer than 30,000 or more than 120,000 public chains were excluded, along with roughly 5 repertoires with anomalous nucleotide sharing. TCRdb took this table from immuneACCESS and kept in-frame rearrangements with V and J called. Such tables lack part of the clones; where checked against another copy, unresolved V genes explain under half of the gap, and the rest is unexplained. That table gives V, J and clone size, and the DNA gave D and trimming. The sample table records 150,000 to 200,000 clones; over 65% of these occur just once. The top ten constitute roughly 1.4% of the sample.

Input material: PBMCs. The receptor's source is a woman aged 25 to 39 in good health and CMV-seropositive. The receptor chain draws on TRBV29-1 and TRBJ2-2, with no D gene named confidently. The CDR3: CSVAPNTGELFF. The DNA is TGCAGCGTTGCCCCAAATACCGGGGAGCTGTTTTTT.